This entry describes one T cell receptor (beta chain). Antigen unknown. Germline CDR1 is SGHRS and CDR2 is YFSETQ. The CDR3 has 13 residues. Trimming at V came to 1 base and at J to 3 bases, leaving 0 bases not matched to a gene. Each sample's TCRbeta library yielded on average around 41,000 productive templates. Produced via immunoSEQ multiplex PCR; TCRdb's table is partial and in-frame only. The sample has roughly 12,000 clones, approximately 85% seen once. The source of the sample is a study of STAT3 mutations in large granular lymphocyte leukemia. General study points: Differing intervals and regimens complicate linking therapy response to clone burden. Every T-cell large granular lymphocyte leukemia patient had at least one immunodominant TCR beta clonotype.

The receptor was isolated from a man older than 75 with T-cell large granular lymphocyte leukemia. Some clones in this sample may be carry-over from other donors' samples. The sample consisted of peripheral blood mononuclear cells. The rearrangement joins TRBV5-1 to TRBJ2-5, with 7 bases matching TRBD1. CDR3 DNA: TGCGCCAGCAGCTTGACAGGGGAAGAGACCCAGTACTTC. It translates to CASSLTGEETQYF.